These 4 T cell receptor beta chains were all obtained from the same sample, sequenced in a study of T cell responses to AZD1222 COVID-19 vaccine. Sequencing was performed with immunoSEQ multiplex PCR; in TCRdb, only in-frame clones are kept and a portion is missing. The sample includes about 150,000 clones, 80% to 90% of them seen just once. The material was peripheral blood, obtained on day 0 of AZD1222 vaccination. These receptors were collected from an adult in good health.

V is TRBV19 and J is TRBJ1-2; 10 nucleotides align to TRBD1. CDR3 size: 15 residues. J gave up 5 bases and V 5 bases, and 8 bases lay outside the gene matches. Per the germline V gene, CDR1 is LNHDA and CDR2 is SQIVND (reference sequence). CDR3 residues: CASSGDRGREYGYTF. The CDR3 DNA sequence: TGTGCCAGTAGTGGTGACAGGGGGCGCGAGTATGGCTACACCTTC.

This chain joins TRBV28 and TRBJ1-2; D unclear. Looked up from germline, CDR1 is MDHEN and CDR2 is SYDVKM. Trimming stripped 4 bases from V and 7 bases from J, with 10 bases between. The CDR3 is 12 amino acids. The CDR3 DNA is TGTGCCAGCAGTTCCCTTGTCAGTGGCTACACCTTC. Its translation: CASSSLVSGYTF.

This chain links TRBV14 with TRBJ2-3; D ambiguous. The germline V gene has CDR1 SGHDN and CDR2 FVKESK. Trimming removed 2 bases from V and 7 bases from J, with 10 bases in between. The CDR3 spans 13 residues. Written as DNA, the CDR3 is TGTGCCAGCAGCCAATCTATGGGGAATACGCAGTATTTT. Residues: CASSQSMGNTQYF.

The chain recombines TRBV7-9 with TRBJ1-1; 7 bases map to TRBD1. Germline V lookup: CDR1 SEHNR, CDR2 FQNEAQ (reference sequence). V was clipped by 5 bases and J by 4 bases; unmatched bases: 7. The CDR3 has 14 residues. CDR3 protein: CASSRQSGGTEAFF. The CDR3 DNA reads as TGTGCCAGCAGCCGTCAGTCAGGGGGCACTGAAGCTTTCTTT.